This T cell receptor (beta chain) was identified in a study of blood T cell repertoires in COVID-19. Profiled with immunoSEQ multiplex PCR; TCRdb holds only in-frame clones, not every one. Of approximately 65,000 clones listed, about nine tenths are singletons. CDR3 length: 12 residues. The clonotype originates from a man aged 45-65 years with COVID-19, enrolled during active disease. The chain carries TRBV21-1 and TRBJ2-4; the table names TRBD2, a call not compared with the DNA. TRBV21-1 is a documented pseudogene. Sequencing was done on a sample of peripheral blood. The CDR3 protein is CASSLAKNIQYF. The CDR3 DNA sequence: TGTGCCAGCAGCCTAGCCAAAAACATTCAGTACTTC.